This is a list of T cell receptor beta chains from one sample in a study of blood T cell repertoires in COVID-19. Method: immunoSEQ multiplex PCR; TCRdb's copy keeps in-frame clones and lacks some. The sample includes hundreds of thousands of clones, 85% to 95% seen only once; the top ten take less than 2.5%. The sample comprised PBMCs or T cells enriched from blood (not recorded which). Receptor source: a woman between 18 and 29 years old who had recovered from COVID-19. CDR3s leave out the opening cysteine and the closing phenylalanine or tryptophan. D genes are given only for firm matches.

D: TRBD2; V: TRBV7-3; J: TRBJ2-3; CDR3: ASSQTSPDTQY
D: NA; V: TRBV12-5; J: TRBJ2-5; CDR3: ASGRDLGETQY
D: TRBD1; V: TRBV6-5; J: TRBJ1-2; CDR3: ASSPDRLYGYT
D: TRBD1; V: TRBV11-2; J: TRBJ2-7; CDR3: ASSLAGQLYEQY
D: NA; V: TRBV7-8; J: TRBJ2-3; CDR3: ASSLEFSLDTQY
D: TRBD1; V: TRBV15; J: TRBJ1-2; CDR3: ATSSAGGTGALLSGYT
D: TRBD2; V: TRBV5-6; J: TRBJ2-4; CDR3: ASSLGTSGGRAKNIQY
D: NA; V: TRBV19; J: TRBJ2-2; CDR3: ASSSIEPMAGELF
D: NA; V: TRBV18; J: TRBJ1-1; CDR3: ASSPSRDRTEAF
D: TRBD2; V: TRBV27; J: TRBJ2-3; CDR3: ASSLAGGLGARDTQY
D: NA; V: TRBV28; J: TRBJ1-4; CDR3: ASSFGGQKLF
D: TRBD2; V: TRBV27; J: TRBJ2-1; CDR3: ASRLSGSTYNEQF
D: NA; V: TRBV4-1; J: TRBJ2-5; CDR3: ASSPVGGTQY
D: TRBD2; V: TRBV5-1; J: TRBJ2-5; CDR3: ASSFGTSGVETQY
D: NA; V: TRBV6-5; J: TRBJ2-1; CDR3: ASSRQANNEQF
D: TRBD1; V: TRBV5-1; J: TRBJ2-1; CDR3: ASRVGTGDSYNEQF
D: NA; V: TRBV19; J: TRBJ1-2; CDR3: ASSIGREYGYT
D: NA; V: TRBV2; J: TRBJ1-5; CDR3: ASSEATTHHQPQH
D: TRBD1; V: TRBV11-2; J: TRBJ1-2; CDR3: ASSQGQNYGYT
D: NA; V: TRBV5-6; J: TRBJ1-5; CDR3: ASSSRQSYQPQH
D: NA; V: TRBV19; J: TRBJ2-2; CDR3: ASRPGTTNTGELF
D: NA; V: TRBV19; J: TRBJ2-5; CDR3: ASSSSGRETQY
D: NA; V: TRBV11-3; J: TRBJ2-7; CDR3: ASSFYTPYEQY
D: TRBD1; V: TRBV11-2; J: TRBJ2-3; CDR3: ASSTGQGFTDTQY
D: TRBD1; V: TRBV7-8; J: TRBJ1-6; CDR3: ASSLGQGGSPLH
D: NA; V: TRBV19; J: TRBJ2-1; CDR3: ASSIRGGGGYNEQF
D: NA; V: TRBV5-4; J: TRBJ1-2; CDR3: ASSLGDLGGYT
D: TRBD1; V: TRBV28; J: TRBJ1-3; CDR3: ASSSDRGSRTIY
D: TRBD1; V: TRBV9; J: TRBJ1-6; CDR3: ASSPLSGQGVSPLH
D: TRBD1; V: TRBV7-8; J: TRBJ1-2; CDR3: ASSSSAGGRGYT
D: NA; V: TRBV15; J: TRBJ1-2; CDR3: ATRMGGQTIYGYT
D: TRBD2; V: TRBV20-1; J: TRBJ2-1; CDR3: SASALSGGSYNEQF
D: NA; V: TRBV6-5; J: TRBJ1-2; CDR3: ASSRTADYGYT
D: TRBD1; V: TRBV5-1; J: TRBJ2-2; CDR3: ASSPRTGGLAGELF
D: NA; V: TRBV6-1; J: TRBJ2-3; CDR3: ASSEAGLANRADTQY
D: NA; V: TRBV2; J: TRBJ2-2; CDR3: ATRPEQHTGELF
D: NA; V: TRBV5-5; J: TRBJ1-5; CDR3: ASSLFGNSNQPQH
D: NA; V: TRBV11-2; J: TRBJ2-7; CDR3: ASSAISAFYEQY
D: TRBD1; V: TRBV7-2; J: TRBJ1-6; CDR3: ASGPGQIYNSPLH
D: NA; V: TRBV29-1; J: TRBJ2-7; CDR3: SGGDGSYEQY
D: NA; V: TRBV9; J: TRBJ1-2; CDR3: ASSVSGGDNYGYT
D: TRBD1; V: TRBV12-3/TRBV12-4; J: TRBJ1-1; CDR3: ASRYSGGAF
D: TRBD2; V: TRBV20-1; J: TRBJ2-5; CDR3: SARDPREAY
D: TRBD1; V: TRBV7-2; J: TRBJ2-4; CDR3: ASSLGGTGVNIQY
D: TRBD1; V: TRBV28; J: TRBJ1-2; CDR3: ASRQGQEIGYT
D: NA; V: TRBV7-9; J: TRBJ1-1; CDR3: ASSLVGHSEAF
D: NA; V: TRBV5-4; J: TRBJ1-3; CDR3: ASSLWTPSGNTIY
D: NA; V: TRBV5-6; J: TRBJ1-6; CDR3: ASSLDGRGNSPLH